This T cell receptor beta chain was profiled in a study of STAT5B mutations in CD4+ large granular lymphocyte leukemia. The wider study: Healthy donors showed HLA-associated enrichment of the CDR3 'QG' motif.

This was a survey-level run. In the original workflow: Productive clonotypes were detectable down to 2.59 x 10-5 frequency. Sequencing used immunoSEQ multiplex PCR; TCRdb keeps in-frame clones, though not all of them. V and J calls plus clone size are reproduced from that table; the DNA served to infer D and trimming. The data hold 20,000 to 25,000 clones, with 79% observed a single time. Trimming took off 2 bases at V and 2 bases at J, with 4 bases between the two ends. From germline, CDR1 is ENHRY and CDR2 SYGVKD. CDR3 size: 13 residues. Controls came from buffy coats of healthy blood donors. V gene TRBV10-3 combines with J gene TRBJ1-5; D remains unclear. What was sequenced was CD4+ T cells from blood buffy coats. The sequence derives from a human donor in good health. The CDR3 sequence is CAISETGNQPQHF. Here the CDR3 DNA reads TGTGCCATCAGTGAGACGGGCAATCAGCCCCAGCATTTT.